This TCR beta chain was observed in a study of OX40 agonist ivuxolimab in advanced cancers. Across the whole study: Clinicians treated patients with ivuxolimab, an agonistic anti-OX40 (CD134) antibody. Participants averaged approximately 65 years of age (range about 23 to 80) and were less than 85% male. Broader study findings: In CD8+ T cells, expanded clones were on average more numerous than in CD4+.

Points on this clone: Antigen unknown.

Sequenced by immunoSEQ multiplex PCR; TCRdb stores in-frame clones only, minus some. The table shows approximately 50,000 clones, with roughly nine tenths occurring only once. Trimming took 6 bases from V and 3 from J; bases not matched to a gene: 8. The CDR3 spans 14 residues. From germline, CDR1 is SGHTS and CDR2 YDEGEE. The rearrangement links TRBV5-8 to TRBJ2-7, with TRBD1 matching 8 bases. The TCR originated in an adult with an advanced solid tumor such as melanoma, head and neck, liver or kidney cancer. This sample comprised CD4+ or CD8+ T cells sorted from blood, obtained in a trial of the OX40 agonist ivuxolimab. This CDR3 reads CASTRTGNNYEQYF. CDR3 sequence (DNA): TGTGCCAGCACCCGGACAGGGAATAACTACGAGCAGTACTTC.